The TCR beta chain described here comes from a study of CD8+CD57+ T cells in acquired aplastic anemia. Study-wide context: Quantities of DNA derived from sorted CD4+ and CD8+ cells averaged approximately 3 ug. Among healthy donors, CD4+ cells averaged roughly 11 million reads.

The use of genomic DNA as template underpinned the TCR beta VDJ and CDR3 profiling. MiXCR was run by TCRdb on the reads, yielding one entry per CDR3 protein. The sample includes more than 150,000 distinct CDR3 sequences, under 55% of them seen just once. Many counts were recorded for this clonotype. The CDR3 sequence is 16 residues long. V dropped 4 bases and J dropped 8; count of bases not matched to a gene: 8. CDR1 is KGHDR, CDR2 SFDVKD, per germline. The sequenced material came from sorted CD4+, CD8+, or CD8+CD57+ T cells (not recorded which) from PBMCs. The receptor was derived from a human donor in good health. The rearrangement links TRBV24-1 to TRBJ2-1; 12 bases are shared with TRBD2. Here the CDR3 reads CATSDPPTSGRDEQFF. In nucleotides, the CDR3 is TGTGCCACCAGTGACCCACCGACTAGCGGGAGAGATGAGCAGTTCTTC.